This T cell receptor beta chain was profiled in a study of T cell repertoires in cytomegalovirus infection. For the study at large: CMV epitopes that were recently identified and HLA-C-restricted were used alongside well-studied HLA-B-restricted ones. Indications came from public TCR beta signatures; they pointed to CMV infection and to a matching HLA type. Study-level results: In two of eight donors, the top clonotype was HLA-C-restricted CMV-specific.

Notes on this clonotype: As yet, its antigen is unknown.

One entry per CDR3 protein, called by TCRdb with MiXCR from the reads. The sample lists some 900,000 distinct CDR3 sequences; approximately 32% were seen once. The CDR3 consists of 13 residues. V was cut by 4 bases and J by 8 bases, with 14 bases left in between. Germline CDR1 is SGHVS and CDR2 is FQNEAQ. V gene TRBV7-8 combines with J gene TRBJ1-1, with D unresolved. The clonotype comes from a human donor in good health (CMV status not recorded). Some clones in this sample may be carry-over from other donors' samples. The input for sequencing was cultured CD8+ T cells from PBMCs, taken from culture after CMV antigen stimulation. The CDR3 region is CASSSPDLLEAFF. The CDR3 bases are TGTGCCAGCAGCTCCCCGGATTTATTAGAAGCTTTCTTT. Looking up the rest from reference TRBV7-8 and TRBJ1-1 gives the full variable domain: GAGVSQSPRYKVAKRGQDVALRCDPISGHVSLFWYQQALGQGPEFLTYFQNEAQLDKSGLPSDRFFAERPEGSVSTLKIQRTQQEDSAVYLCASSSPDLLEAFFGQGTRLTVV.